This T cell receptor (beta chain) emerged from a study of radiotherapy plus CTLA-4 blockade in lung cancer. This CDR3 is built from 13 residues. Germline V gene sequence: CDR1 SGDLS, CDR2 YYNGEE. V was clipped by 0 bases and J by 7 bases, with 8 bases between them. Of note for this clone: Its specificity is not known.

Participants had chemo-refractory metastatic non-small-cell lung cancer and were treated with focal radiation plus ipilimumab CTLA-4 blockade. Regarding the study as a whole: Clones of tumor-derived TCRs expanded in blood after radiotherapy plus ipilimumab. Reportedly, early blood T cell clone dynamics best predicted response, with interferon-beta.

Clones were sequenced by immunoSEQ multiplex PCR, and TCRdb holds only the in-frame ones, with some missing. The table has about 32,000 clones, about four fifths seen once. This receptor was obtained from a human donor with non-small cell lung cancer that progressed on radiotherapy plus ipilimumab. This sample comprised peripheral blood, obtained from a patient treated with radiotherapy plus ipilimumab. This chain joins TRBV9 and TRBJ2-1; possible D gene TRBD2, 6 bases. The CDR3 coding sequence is TGTGCCAGCAGCGTAGCGGGGGAGAATGAGCAGTTCTTC. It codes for CASSVAGENEQFF.